The 28 T cell receptor beta chains presented below share a single source sample, sequenced in a study of T cell responses to AZD1222 COVID-19 vaccine. Sequenced by immunoSEQ multiplex PCR; TCRdb stores in-frame clones only, minus some. Of 130,000 to 150,000 clones in the sample, more than 75% were seen once. The starting material was peripheral blood, obtained on day 0 of MenACWY control vaccination. The receptor source for this set is an adult in good health.

The chain carries TRBV5-4 and TRBJ2-3, with D tentatively TRBD2 (5 bases). Trimming stripped 4 bases from V and 1 base from J, with 10 bases between. The germline gives CDR1 SGHNT, CDR2 YYREEE (reference sequence). This CDR3 spans 14 amino acids. As DNA, the CDR3 is TGTGCCAGCAGCCGTAGCGCCCGCACAGATACGCAGTATTTT. Translation: CASSRSARTDTQYF.

The chain couples TRBV14 to TRBJ2-2; D tentatively fits TRBD1 or TRBD2 (5 bases each). With 3 bases removed from V and 4 bases from J, the gap between germline ends came to 21 bases. The CDR3 has 18 amino acids. Germline V gene lookup returns CDR1 SGHDN and CDR2 FVKESK. CDR3 in amino acids: CASSQKLGTALGTGELFF. DNA of the CDR3: TGTGCCAGCAGCCAGAAACTTGGGACGGCCCTGGGCACCGGGGAGCTGTTTTTT. Supplemented by reference TRBV14 and TRBJ2-2, the full variable domain reads EAGVTQFPSHSVIEKGQTVTLRCDPISGHDNLYWYRRVMGKEIKFLLHFVKESKQDESGMPNNRFLAERTGGTYSTLKVQPAELEDSGVYFCASSQKLGTALGTGELFFGEGSRLTVL.

The rearrangement joins TRBV4-2 to TRBJ1-1; D remains unclear. Germline values: CDR1 LGHNA, CDR2 YNFKEQ. V lost 1 base and J lost 7, with 7 bases in between. This CDR3 is 12 amino acids long. CDR3 loop: CASSQVGYEAFF. CDR3 nucleotide sequence: TGTGCCAGCAGCCAAGTGGGCTATGAAGCTTTCTTT.

The chain employs TRBV5-1 and TRBJ2-1, with 12 bases identical to TRBD2. The CDR3 totals 15 residues. The V gene's germline CDR1 is SGHRS and CDR2 YFSETQ. Trimming took 0 bases from V and 5 from J; bases not matched to a gene: 0. As DNA, the CDR3 is TGCGCCAGCAGCTTGGGGACTAGCGGGAACAATGAGCAGTTCTTC. It translates to CASSLGTSGNNEQFF. Looking up the rest from reference TRBV5-1 and TRBJ2-1 gives the full variable domain: KAGVTQTPRYLIKTRGQQVTLSCSPISGHRSVSWYQQTPGQGLQFLFEYFSETQRNKGNFPGRFSGRQFSNSRSEMNVSTLELGDSALYLCASSLGTSGNNEQFFGPGTRLTVL.

This clone was detected only a few times. The chain recombines TRBV3-1 (or the pseudogene TRBV3-2) with TRBJ1-2; D perhaps matches TRBD1 (5 bases). The germline V gene encodes CDR1 LGHDT and CDR2 YNNKEL (reference sequence). The CDR3 runs 14 residues. Between the trimmed V and J ends, which lost 5 bases and 8 bases, there was a span of 18 bases. The CDR3 region is CASSSTEELLGYTF. The CDR3 region has the DNA TGTGCCAGCAGCTCGACAGAAGAACTATTAGGCTACACCTTC.

About this clone: Other DNA sequences within the sample encode an identical CDR3. This chain links TRBV11-2 with TRBJ1-1, with TRBD1 as a possible D gene (5 bases). V shed 5 bases and J shed 0 bases, with 10 bases lying between them. The germline gives CDR1 SGHAT, CDR2 FQNNGV. The CDR3 covers 14 residues. CDR3 nucleotide sequence: TGTGCCAGCAGCCTGGGACTCCTGAACACTGAAGCTTTCTTT. As protein: CASSLGLLNTEAFF.

J is TRBJ2-1 and V is TRBV19, with D perhaps matching TRBD2 (6 bases). V dropped 7 bases and J dropped 8 bases, with 24 bases sitting between them. This CDR3 is built from 16 residues. CDR1 LNHDA and CDR2 SQIVND come from the germline V gene (reference sequence). CDR3 coding DNA: TGTGCCAGTACCGAGGGACTTTACTTCAAGGGCGATGAGCAGTTCTTC. Translation: CASTEGLYFKGDEQFF.

This chain uses TRBV29-1 with TRBJ2-2; D is unresolved. Germline V lookup: CDR1 SQVTM, CDR2 ANQGSEA. The CDR3 contains 13 residues. The V gene lost 3 bases and the J gene lost 5 bases, with 10 bases spanning the gap. CDR3 DNA: TGCAGCGTTGACGGTCAGCAGACCGGGGAGCTGTTTTTT. This codes for CSVDGQQTGELFF.

The rearrangement links TRBV5-1 to TRBJ1-2, with TRBD1 matching 7 bases. The CDR3 sequence is 15 residues long. Germline assignment: CDR1 SGHRS and CDR2 YFSETQ. V dropped 4 bases and J dropped 6; count of bases not matched to a gene: 12. CDR3 in DNA: TGCGCCAGCAGCCCCCAGGCCGGGACAGCGAATGGCTACACCTTC. This translates into CASSPQAGTANGYTF.

The chain combines TRBV7-2 with TRBJ1-5; maybe TRBD1 (6 bases). The germline CDR1 and CDR2 sequences are SGHTA and FQGNSA. Trimming stripped 1 base from V and 0 bases from J, with 13 bases between. The CDR3 loop spans 17 amino acids. The CDR3 DNA reads as TGTGCCAGCAGCTTAGGCGGGGGGCTTTATAGCAATCAGCCCCAGCATTTT. Translated: CASSLGGGLYSNQPQHF.

The rearrangement joins TRBV11-2 to TRBJ2-4, with D possibly being TRBD2 (5 bases). Germline V gene sequence: CDR1 SGHAT, CDR2 FQNNGV. This CDR3 contains 15 residues. The V end was cut by 6 bases, the J end by 8 bases, with 20 bases between. DNA of the CDR3: TGTGCCAGCAGGCCACCGGGAACGCCGTCAGACATTCAGTACTTC. Protein: CASRPPGTPSDIQYF.

The rearrangement uses TRBV6-1 and TRBJ2-1; the D is unclear. The germline V and J ends were trimmed by 3 bases and 10 bases, with 4 bases remaining between them. CDR3 length equals 10 residues. Germline-derived CDR1 and CDR2 are MNHNS and SASEGT. The CDR3 spells CASSELEQFF. CDR3 sequence (DNA): TGTGCCAGCAGTGAGCTAGAGCAGTTCTTC.

This chain connects TRBV11-2 to TRBJ1-5; unclear D gene. Trimming stripped 0 bases from V and 5 bases from J, with 11 bases between. The CDR3 length is 15 residues. Germline V gene sequence: CDR1 SGHAT, CDR2 FQNNGV. Here the CDR3 DNA reads TGTGCCAGCAGCTTAGAGCTGGGGAGCCATCAGCCCCAGCATTTT. Translation: CASSLELGSHQPQHF.

With regard to this clone: One junction end disagrees with the germline gene, perhaps due to a read error. The chain recombines TRBV15 with TRBJ2-1; no clear D gene. The CDR3 has 13 amino acids. Germline V gene sequence: CDR1 LNHNV, CDR2 YYDKDF (reference sequence). CDR3 sequence (DNA): TGTGCCACCAGCAGAGAAGGGTCCAGATCTGGGATCTTC. It encodes CATSREGSRSGIF.

The rearrangement uses TRBV28 and TRBJ2-3; 9 bases agree with TRBD1. This CDR3 has 15 amino acids. Germline trimming cut 6 bases from V and 3 bases from J; bases unmatched to any gene: 7. Germline CDR1 is MDHEN and CDR2 is SYDVKM. CDR3 sequence (DNA): TGTGCCAGCAGGGTCCGGGACAGGGCAACAGATACGCAGTATTTT. The encoded protein is CASRVRDRATDTQYF.

This chain joins TRBV2 and TRBJ2-1; D unresolved. V lost 4 bases and J 8 bases, leaving 9 bases between the germline ends. This CDR3 spans 12 amino acids. CDR1 SNHLY and CDR2 FYNNEI come from the germline V gene. The CDR3 sequence is CASSALSDEQFF. CDR3 coding DNA: TGTGCCAGCAGTGCCCTTTCGGATGAGCAGTTCTTC.

V is TRBV29-1 and J is TRBJ1-1; D gene ambiguous. Trimming removed 3 bases at V and 8 bases at J, with 13 bases between. Germline V CDR1 and CDR2: SQVTM, ANQGSEA. This CDR3 spans 12 amino acids. The CDR3 loop reads CSVDDIRNEAFF. The CDR3 nucleotides read TGCAGCGTTGATGATATCAGGAACGAAGCTTTCTTT.

The rearrangement uses TRBV4-2 and TRBJ1-5; a weak D match, TRBD1 (5 bases). Trimming stripped 2 bases from V and 3 bases from J, with 23 bases between. This CDR3 has 19 residues. The V gene's germline CDR1 is LGHNA and CDR2 YNFKEQ. CDR3 protein: CASSQTVPAGDLSNQPQHF. CDR3 nucleotides: TGTGCCAGCAGCCAAACCGTCCCCGCCGGGGACTTATCCAATCAGCCCCAGCATTTT.

This chain connects TRBV2 to TRBJ2-2, with D maybe TRBD1 (6 bases). V was pared by 4 bases and J by 0 bases, with 9 bases between. This CDR3 spans 15 amino acids. Germline V gives CDR1 SNHLY, CDR2 FYNNEI. The CDR3: CASSGDNSNTGELFF. The DNA of the CDR3 is TGTGCCAGCAGTGGGGACAACTCGAACACCGGGGAGCTGTTTTTT.

The chain combines TRBV7-9 with TRBJ1-1; 7 nucleotides align to TRBD1. CDR3 length equals 15 residues. Germline assignment: CDR1 SEHNR and CDR2 FQNEAQ (reference sequence). With V trimmed by 7 bases and J by 0 bases, 8 bases remained unmatched. CDR3 coding DNA: TGTGCCAGCACCTCGACAGGGACTGTGAACACTGAAGCTTTCTTT. Protein product: CASTSTGTVNTEAFF.

This sequence joins TRBV20-1 and TRBJ1-4; weak D call: TRBD1 (6 bases). CDR3 length equals 13 residues. From germline, CDR1 is DFQATT and CDR2 SNEGSKA (reference sequence). Trimming cost V 3 bases and J 10 bases, with 15 bases left between them. CDR3 amino acids: CSASTSSGVKLFF. The DNA of the CDR3 is TGCAGTGCTAGTACTTCGTCAGGGGTAAAACTGTTTTTT.

The V call is TRBV5-6, the J call TRBJ1-1; D might be TRBD1 (6 bases). Per germline, CDR1 SGHDT and CDR2 YYEEEE. V dropped 0 bases and J dropped 1 base, with 7 bases sitting between them. The length of the CDR3 is 14 residues. CDR3 sequence: CASSLGGGNTEAFF. CDR3 nucleotides: TGTGCCAGCAGCTTGGGAGGGGGGAACACTGAAGCTTTCTTT.

The CDR3 region has the DNA TGTGCCATCTGGGACAGGTGGGAAGAAAAACTGTTTTTT. This encodes CAIWDRWEEKLFF. The chain employs TRBV12-3 or TRBV12-4 and TRBJ1-4; 8 nucleotides line up with TRBD1. The CDR3 sequence is 13 residues long. The V segment lost 10 bases and the J segment 8 bases; nucleotides outside the gene matches: 9.

The chain uses TRBV4-1 and TRBJ1-6, with a tentative D call TRBD1 (6 bases). CDR1 is MGHRA, CDR2 YSYEKL, per germline. CDR3 length: 18 residues. Between the trimmed V and J ends, which lost 4 bases and 10 bases, there was a span of 26 bases. Here the CDR3 DNA reads TGCGCCAGCAGCCTTCCCCGCCCCGGCAGGGGTAATTACTCACCCCTCCACTTT. It is translated as CASSLPRPGRGNYSPLHF.

This chain joins TRBV20-1 and TRBJ2-7, with D unclear. Germline V gene sequence: CDR1 DFQATT, CDR2 SNEGSKA (reference sequence). CDR3 size: 11 residues. The V and J ends lost 1 base and 5 bases respectively, with 6 bases between them. The CDR3 loop is CSARATHEQYV. Here the CDR3 DNA reads TGCAGTGCTAGAGCGACCCACGAGCAGTACGTC.

The J gene is TRBJ2-3, the V gene TRBV3-1 (or the pseudogene TRBV3-2); D not certain. Germline lookup yields CDR1 LGHDT and CDR2 YNNKEL (reference sequence). V was pared by 3 bases and J by 7 bases, with 5 bases between. The CDR3 totals 11 residues. The CDR3 sequence: CASSHLNTQYF. In DNA, the CDR3 is TGTGCCAGCAGCCATCTTAATACGCAGTATTTT.

The V gene is TRBV5-1, the J gene TRBJ2-3; TRBD2 aligns across 10 bases. Per the germline V gene, CDR1 is SGHRS and CDR2 is YFSETQ. This CDR3 is 17 amino acids long. V gave up 0 bases and J gave up 3 bases; unmatched junction bases: 7. The CDR3 protein is CASSLGAAGGITDTQYF. The CDR3 nucleotides are TGCGCCAGCAGCTTGGGTGCAGCGGGGGGGATTACAGATACGCAGTATTTT. The whole variable domain, filled in from reference TRBV5-1 and TRBJ2-3, reads KAGVTQTPRYLIKTRGQQVTLSCSPISGHRSVSWYQQTPGQGLQFLFEYFSETQRNKGNFPGRFSGRQFSNSRSEMNVSTLELGDSALYLCASSLGAAGGITDTQYFGPGTRLTVL.

The CDR3 loop reads CASTTGLNQPQHF. The CDR3 nucleotides are TGTGCCAGTACTACAGGGCTCAATCAGCCCCAGCATTTT. The genes are TRBV2 and TRBJ1-5; a weak D match, TRBD1 (6 bases). The CDR3 is made up of 13 amino acids. V lost 9 bases, J lost 3 bases, and 12 bases lay in between. Germline CDR1 is SNHLY and CDR2 is FYNNEI.